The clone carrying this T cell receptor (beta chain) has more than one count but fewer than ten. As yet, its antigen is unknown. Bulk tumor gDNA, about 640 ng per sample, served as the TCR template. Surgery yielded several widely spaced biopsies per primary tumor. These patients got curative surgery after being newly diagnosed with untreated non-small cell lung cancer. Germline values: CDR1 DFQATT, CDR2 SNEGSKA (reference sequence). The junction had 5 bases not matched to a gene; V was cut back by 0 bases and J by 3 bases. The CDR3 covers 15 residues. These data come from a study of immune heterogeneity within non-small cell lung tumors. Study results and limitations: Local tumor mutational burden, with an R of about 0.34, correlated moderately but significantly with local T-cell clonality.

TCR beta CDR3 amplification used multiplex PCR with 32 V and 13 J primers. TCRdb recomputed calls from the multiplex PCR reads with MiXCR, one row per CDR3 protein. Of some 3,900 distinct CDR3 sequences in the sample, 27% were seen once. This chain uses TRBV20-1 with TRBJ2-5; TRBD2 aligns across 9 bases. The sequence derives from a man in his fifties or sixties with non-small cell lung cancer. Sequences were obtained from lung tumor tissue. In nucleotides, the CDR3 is TGCAGTGCTAGAGAGGGCCTAGCGGGAAAAGAGACCCAGTACTTC. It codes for CSAREGLAGKETQYF.